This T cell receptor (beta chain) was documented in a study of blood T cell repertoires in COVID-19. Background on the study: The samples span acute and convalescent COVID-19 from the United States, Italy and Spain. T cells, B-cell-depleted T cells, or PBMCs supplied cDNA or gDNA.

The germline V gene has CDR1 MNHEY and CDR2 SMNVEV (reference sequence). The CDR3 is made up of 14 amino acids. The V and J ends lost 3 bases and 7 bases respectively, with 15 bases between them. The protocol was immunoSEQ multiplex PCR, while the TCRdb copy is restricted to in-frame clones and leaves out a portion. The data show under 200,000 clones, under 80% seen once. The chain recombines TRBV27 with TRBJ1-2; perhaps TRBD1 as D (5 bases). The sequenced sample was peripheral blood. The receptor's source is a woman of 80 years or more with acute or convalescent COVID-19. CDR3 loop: CASSFAQERGGYTF. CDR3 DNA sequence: TGTGCCAGCAGTTTTGCCCAGGAAAGGGGTGGCTACACCTTC.